This T cell receptor beta chain was retrieved from a study of high-grade serous ovarian cancer treatment subgroups. Looking at the study overall: Each sample yielded on average roughly 7,500 unique TCR beta rearrangements from some 14,000 reads.

Remarks on this clone: Its cognate antigen is unknown.

This CDR3 has 13 amino acids. Per germline, CDR1 LGHNT and CDR2 FRNRAP. The ends were cut back, 3 bases at V and 4 bases at J, with 9 bases in the middle. Tumor samples were taken before definitive surgery or chemotherapy. Notes on the study in general: Repertoire analysis covered CDR3 alone, not CDR1 or CDR2. TCR relatedness rose with neoantigen level and trended with mutation load.

Clones were read by immunoSEQ multiplex PCR, and TCRdb kept only the in-frame ones, dropping some. This table has 8,500 to 10,000 clones, about 88% appearing once. The TCR was taken from a human donor with high-grade serous ovarian cancer. The material sequenced was tumor tissue. J is TRBJ2-5 and V is TRBV12-5, with a weak D call TRBD2 (5 bases). CDR3 loop: CASGFGAAETQYF. CDR3 DNA sequence: TGTGCTAGTGGTTTCGGAGCGGCAGAGACCCAGTACTTC. Filled out from reference TRBV12-5 and TRBJ2-5, the complete variable domain reads DARVTQTPRHKVTEMGQEVTMRCQPILGHNTVFWYRQTMMQGLELLAYFRNRAPLDDSGMPKDRFSAEMPDATLATLKIQPSEPRDSAVYFCASGFGAAETQYFGPGTRLLVL.